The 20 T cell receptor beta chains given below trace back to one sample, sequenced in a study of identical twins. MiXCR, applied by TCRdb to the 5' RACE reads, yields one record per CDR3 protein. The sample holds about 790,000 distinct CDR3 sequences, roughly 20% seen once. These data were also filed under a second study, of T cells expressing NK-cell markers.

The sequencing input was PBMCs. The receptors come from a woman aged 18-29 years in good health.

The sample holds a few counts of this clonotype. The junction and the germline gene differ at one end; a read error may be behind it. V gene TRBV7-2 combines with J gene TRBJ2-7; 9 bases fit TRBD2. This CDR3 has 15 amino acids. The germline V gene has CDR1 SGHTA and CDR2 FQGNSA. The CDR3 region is CASSRVASGKYGQYF. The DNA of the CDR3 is TGTGCCAGCAGCCGTGTAGCTAGCGGGAAATACGGGCAGTACTTC.

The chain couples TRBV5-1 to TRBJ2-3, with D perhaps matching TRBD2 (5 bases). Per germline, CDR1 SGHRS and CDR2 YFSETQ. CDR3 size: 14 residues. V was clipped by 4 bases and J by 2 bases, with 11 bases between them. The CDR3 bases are TGCGCCAGCAGCCAAGGACTGATCACAGATACGCAGTATTTT. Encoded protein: CASSQGLITDTQYF.

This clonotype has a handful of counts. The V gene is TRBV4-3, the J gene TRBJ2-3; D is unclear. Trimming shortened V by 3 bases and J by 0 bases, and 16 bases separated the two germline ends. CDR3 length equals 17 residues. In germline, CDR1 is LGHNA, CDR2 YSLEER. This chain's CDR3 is CASSQPPNGLSTDTQYF. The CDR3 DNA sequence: TGCGCCAGCAGCCAGCCCCCGAACGGGCTTAGCACAGATACGCAGTATTTT.

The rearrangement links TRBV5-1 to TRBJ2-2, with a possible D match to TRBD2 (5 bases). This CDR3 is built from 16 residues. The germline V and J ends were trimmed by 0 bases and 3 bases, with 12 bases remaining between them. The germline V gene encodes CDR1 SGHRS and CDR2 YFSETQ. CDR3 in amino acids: CASSLARGLHTGELFF. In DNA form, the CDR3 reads TGCGCCAGCAGCTTGGCCCGAGGGTTGCACACCGGGGAGCTGTTTTTT. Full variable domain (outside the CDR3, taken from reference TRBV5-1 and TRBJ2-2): KAGVTQTPRYLIKTRGQQVTLSCSPISGHRSVSWYQQTPGQGLQFLFEYFSETQRNKGNFPGRFSGRQFSNSRSEMNVSTLELGDSALYLCASSLARGLHTGELFFGEGSRLTVL.

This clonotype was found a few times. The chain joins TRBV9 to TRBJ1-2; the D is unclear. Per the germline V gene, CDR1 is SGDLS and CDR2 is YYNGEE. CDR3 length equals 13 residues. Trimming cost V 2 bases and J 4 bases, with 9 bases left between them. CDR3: CASSVKGAYGYTF. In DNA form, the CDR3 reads TGTGCCAGCAGCGTCAAAGGAGCCTATGGCTACACCTTC.

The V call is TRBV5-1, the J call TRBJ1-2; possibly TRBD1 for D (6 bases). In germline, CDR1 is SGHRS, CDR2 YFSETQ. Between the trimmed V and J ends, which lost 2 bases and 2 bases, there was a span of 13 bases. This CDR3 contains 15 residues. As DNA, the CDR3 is TGCGCCAGCAGCTTTGGAGGGACACAGAACTATGGCTACACCTTC. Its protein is CASSFGGTQNYGYTF.

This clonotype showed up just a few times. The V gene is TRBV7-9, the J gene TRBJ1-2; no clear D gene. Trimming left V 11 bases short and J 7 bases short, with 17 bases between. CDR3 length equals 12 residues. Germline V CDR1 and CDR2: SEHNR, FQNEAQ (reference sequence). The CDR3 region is CAVTVEVPGYTF. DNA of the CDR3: TGTGCCGTGACTGTCGAGGTTCCTGGCTACACCTTC. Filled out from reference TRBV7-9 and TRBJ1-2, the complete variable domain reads DTGVSQNPRHKITKRGQNVTFRCDPISEHNRLYWYRQTLGQGPEFLTYFQNEAQLEKSRLLSDRFSAERPKGSFSTLEIQRTEQGDSAMYLCAVTVEVPGYTFGSGTRLTVV.

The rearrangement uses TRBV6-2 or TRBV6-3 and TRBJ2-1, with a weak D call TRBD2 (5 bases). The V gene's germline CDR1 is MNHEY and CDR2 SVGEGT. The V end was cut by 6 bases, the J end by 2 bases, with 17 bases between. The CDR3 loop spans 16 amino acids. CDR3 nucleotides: TGTGCCAGCAGCAAAAGCGGTGGTGGGACCTACAATGAGCAGTTCTTC. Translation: CASSKSGGGTYNEQFF.

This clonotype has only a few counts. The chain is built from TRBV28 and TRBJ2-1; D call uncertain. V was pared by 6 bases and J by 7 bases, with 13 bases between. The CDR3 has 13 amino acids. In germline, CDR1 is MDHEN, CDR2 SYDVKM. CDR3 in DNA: TGTGCCAGCAGCCCCCCAACATTTAATGAGCAGTTCTTC. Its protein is CASSPPTFNEQFF.

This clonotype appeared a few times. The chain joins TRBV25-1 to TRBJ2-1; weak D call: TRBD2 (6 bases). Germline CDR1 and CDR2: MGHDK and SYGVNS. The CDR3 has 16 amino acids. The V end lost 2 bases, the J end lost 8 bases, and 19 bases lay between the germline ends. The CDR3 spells CASSEGRPGRLDEQFF. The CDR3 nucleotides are TGTGCCAGCAGTGAAGGTAGGCCAGGGAGGCTGGATGAGCAGTTCTTC.

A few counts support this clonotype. The CDR3 region is CASTPSGPYEQYF. CDR3 nucleotide sequence: TGTGCCAGCACTCCTAGCGGGCCTTACGAGCAGTACTTC. The chain couples TRBV6-1 to TRBJ2-7; TRBD2 matches at 8 bases. The ends lost 7 bases at V and 4 bases at J; junction bases unmatched: 6. The length of the CDR3 is 13 residues. Germline V lookup: CDR1 MNHNS, CDR2 SASEGT.

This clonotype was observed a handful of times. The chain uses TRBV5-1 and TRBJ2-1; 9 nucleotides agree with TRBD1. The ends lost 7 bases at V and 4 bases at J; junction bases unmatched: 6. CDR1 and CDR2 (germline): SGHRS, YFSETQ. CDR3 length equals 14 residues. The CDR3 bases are TGCGCCAGCCGGGACAGGGACTTTTACAATGAGCAGTTCTTC. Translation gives CASRDRDFYNEQFF.

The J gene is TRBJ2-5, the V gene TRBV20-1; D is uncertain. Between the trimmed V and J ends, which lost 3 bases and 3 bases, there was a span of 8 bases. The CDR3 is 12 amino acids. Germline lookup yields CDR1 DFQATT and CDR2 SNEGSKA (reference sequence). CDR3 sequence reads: CSASMAKETQYF. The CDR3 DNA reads TGCAGTGCTAGCATGGCCAAAGAGACCCAGTACTTC.

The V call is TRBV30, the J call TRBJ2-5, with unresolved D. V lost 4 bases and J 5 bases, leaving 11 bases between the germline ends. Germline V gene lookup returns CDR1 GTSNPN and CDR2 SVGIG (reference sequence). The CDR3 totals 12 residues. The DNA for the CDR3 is TGTGCCTGGATGGGCCTAAGCGAGACCCAGTACTTC. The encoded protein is CAWMGLSETQYF.

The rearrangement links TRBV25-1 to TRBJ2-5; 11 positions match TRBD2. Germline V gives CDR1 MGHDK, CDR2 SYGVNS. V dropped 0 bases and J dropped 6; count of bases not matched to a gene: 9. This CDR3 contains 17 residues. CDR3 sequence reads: CASSEYASGGRIQTQYF. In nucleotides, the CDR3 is TGTGCCAGCAGTGAATACGCTAGCGGGGGGCGTATACAGACCCAGTACTTC.

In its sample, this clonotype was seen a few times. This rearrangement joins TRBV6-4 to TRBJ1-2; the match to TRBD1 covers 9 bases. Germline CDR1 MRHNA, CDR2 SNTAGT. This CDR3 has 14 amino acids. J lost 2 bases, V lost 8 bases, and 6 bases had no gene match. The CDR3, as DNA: TGTGCCAGCCCCCGGGACAGGGCCAACTATGGCTACACCTTC. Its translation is CASPRDRANYGYTF.

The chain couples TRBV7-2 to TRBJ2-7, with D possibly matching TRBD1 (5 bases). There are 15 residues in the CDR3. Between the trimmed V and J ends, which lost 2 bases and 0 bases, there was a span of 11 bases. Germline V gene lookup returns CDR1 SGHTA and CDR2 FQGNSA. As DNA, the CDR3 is TGTGCCAGCAGCTTAAAAGGGGCAGGCTCCTACGAGCAGTACTTC. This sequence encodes CASSLKGAGSYEQYF.

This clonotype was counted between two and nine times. The CDR3 DNA is TGTGCCAGCAGCGGAGACAATACTTTCTACGAGCAGTACTTC. This gives the protein CASSGDNTFYEQYF. The V and J genes are TRBV9 and TRBJ2-7; D gene uncertain. This CDR3 has 14 residues. The germline V gene encodes CDR1 SGDLS and CDR2 YYNGEE. The V end lost 3 bases, the J end lost 3 bases, and 13 bases lay between the germline ends.

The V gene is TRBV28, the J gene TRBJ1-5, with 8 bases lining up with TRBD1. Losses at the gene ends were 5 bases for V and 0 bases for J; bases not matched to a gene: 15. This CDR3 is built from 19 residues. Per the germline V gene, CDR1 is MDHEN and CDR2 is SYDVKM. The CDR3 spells CASSPRRTGKLYSNQPQHF. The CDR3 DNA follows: TGTGCCAGCAGTCCTCGGAGGACAGGGAAACTTTATAGCAATCAGCCCCAGCATTTT.

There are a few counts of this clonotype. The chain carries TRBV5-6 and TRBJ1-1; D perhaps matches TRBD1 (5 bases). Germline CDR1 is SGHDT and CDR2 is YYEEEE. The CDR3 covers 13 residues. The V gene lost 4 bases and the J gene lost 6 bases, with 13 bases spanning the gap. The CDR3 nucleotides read TGTGCCAGCAGCCGAGGGACCCGCTCTGAAGCTTTCTTT. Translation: CASSRGTRSEAFF.